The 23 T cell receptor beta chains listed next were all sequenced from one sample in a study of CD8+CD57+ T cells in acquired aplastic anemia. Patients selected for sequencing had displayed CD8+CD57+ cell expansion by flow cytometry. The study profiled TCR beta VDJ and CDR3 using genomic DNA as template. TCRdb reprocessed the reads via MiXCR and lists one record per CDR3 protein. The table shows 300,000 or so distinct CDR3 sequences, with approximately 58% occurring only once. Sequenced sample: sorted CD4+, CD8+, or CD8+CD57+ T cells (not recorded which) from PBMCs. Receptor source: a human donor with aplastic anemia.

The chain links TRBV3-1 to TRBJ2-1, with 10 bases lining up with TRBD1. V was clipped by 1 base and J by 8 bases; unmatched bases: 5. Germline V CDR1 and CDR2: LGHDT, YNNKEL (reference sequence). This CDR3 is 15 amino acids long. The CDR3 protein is CASSQVHGTGDEQFF. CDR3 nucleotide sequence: TGTGCCAGCAGCCAAGTGCACGGGACAGGGGATGAGCAGTTCTTC.

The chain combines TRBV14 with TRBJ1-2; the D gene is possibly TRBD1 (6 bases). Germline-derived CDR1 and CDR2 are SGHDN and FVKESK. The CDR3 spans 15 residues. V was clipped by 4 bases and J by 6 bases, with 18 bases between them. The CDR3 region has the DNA TGTGCCAGCAGCCCCAGCTTAGGGGGGCAGGATGGCTACACCTTC. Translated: CASSPSLGGQDGYTF.

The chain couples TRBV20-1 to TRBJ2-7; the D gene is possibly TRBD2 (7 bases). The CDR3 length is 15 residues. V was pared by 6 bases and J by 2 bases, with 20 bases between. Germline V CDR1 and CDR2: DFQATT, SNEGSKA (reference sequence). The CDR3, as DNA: TGCAGTGCCAAAATAGGGGGGGGGAGGACCTACGAGCAGTACTTC. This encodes CSAKIGGGRTYEQYF.

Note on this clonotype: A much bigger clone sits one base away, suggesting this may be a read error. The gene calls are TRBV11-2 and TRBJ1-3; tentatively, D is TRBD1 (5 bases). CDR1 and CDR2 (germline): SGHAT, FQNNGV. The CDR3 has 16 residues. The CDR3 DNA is TGTACCAGCAGCTTAGTTTCATCAGGGACTGGAAACACCATATATTTT. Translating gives CTSSLVSSGTGNTIYF.

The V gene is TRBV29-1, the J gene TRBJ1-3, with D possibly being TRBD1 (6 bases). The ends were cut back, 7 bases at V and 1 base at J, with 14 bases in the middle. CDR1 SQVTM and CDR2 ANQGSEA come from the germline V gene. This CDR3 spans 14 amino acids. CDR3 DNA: TGCAGCGCGAGGACAGTCCCTTCTGGAAACACCATATATTTT. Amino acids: CSARTVPSGNTIYF. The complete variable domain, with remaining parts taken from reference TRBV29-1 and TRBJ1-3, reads SAVISQKPSRDICQRGTSLTIQCQVDSQVTMMFWYRQQPGQSLTLIATANQGSEATYESGFVIDKFPISRPNLTFSTLTVSNMSPEDSSIYLCSARTVPSGNTIYFGEGSWLTVV.

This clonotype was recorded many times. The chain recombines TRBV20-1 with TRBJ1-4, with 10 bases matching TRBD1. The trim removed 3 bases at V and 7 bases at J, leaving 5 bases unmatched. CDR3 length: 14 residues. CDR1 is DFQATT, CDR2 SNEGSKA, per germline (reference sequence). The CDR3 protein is CSARFGTGVEKLFF. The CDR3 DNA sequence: TGCAGTGCTAGGTTCGGGACAGGGGTTGAAAAACTGTTTTTT.

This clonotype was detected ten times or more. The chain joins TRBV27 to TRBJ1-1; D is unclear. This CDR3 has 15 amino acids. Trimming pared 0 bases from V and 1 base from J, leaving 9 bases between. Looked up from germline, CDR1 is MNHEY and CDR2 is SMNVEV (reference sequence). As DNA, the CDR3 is TGTGCCAGCAGTTTATCGATAGCAGGGAACACTGAAGCTTTCTTT. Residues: CASSLSIAGNTEAFF.

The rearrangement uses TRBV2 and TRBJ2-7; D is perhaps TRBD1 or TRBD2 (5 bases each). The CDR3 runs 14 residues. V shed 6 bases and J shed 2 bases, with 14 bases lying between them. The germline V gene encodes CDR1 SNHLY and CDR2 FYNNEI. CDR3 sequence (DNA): TGTGCCAGCAGGCCCATAGGGACCACCTACGAGCAGTACTTC. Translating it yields CASRPIGTTYEQYF.

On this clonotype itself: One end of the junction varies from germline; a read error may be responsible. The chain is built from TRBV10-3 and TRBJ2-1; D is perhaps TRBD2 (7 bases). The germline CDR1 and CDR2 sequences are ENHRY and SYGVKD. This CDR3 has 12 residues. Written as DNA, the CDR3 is TGTGCCAGCGGGGGCGACCTTTATGAGCAGTCCTTC. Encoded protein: CASGGDLYEQSF.

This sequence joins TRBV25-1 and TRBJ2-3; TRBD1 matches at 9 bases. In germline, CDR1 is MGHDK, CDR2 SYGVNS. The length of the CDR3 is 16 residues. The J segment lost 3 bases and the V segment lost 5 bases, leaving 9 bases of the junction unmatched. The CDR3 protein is CASSLLGQGITDTQYF. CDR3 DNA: TGTGCCAGCAGTCTACTCGGACAGGGGATTACAGATACGCAGTATTTT.

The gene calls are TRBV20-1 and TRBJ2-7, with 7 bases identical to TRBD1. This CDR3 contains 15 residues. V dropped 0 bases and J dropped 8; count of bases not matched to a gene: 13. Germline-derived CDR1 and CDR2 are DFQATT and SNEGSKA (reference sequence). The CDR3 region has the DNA TGCAGTGCTAGAGATTTATCTAGGACAGGCACGAAGCAGTACTTC. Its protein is CSARDLSRTGTKQYF.

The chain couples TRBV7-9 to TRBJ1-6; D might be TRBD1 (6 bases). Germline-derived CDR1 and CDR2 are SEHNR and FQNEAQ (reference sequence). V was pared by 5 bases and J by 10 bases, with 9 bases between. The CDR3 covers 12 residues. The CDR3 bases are TGTGCCAGCAGCACAGGGAGATCACCCCTCCACTTT. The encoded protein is CASSTGRSPLHF.

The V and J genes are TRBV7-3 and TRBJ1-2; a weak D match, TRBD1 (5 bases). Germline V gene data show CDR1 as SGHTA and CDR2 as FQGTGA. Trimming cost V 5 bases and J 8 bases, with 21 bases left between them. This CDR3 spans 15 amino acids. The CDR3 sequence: CASSPHPTEPKGYTF. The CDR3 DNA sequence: TGTGCCAGCAGCCCCCATCCGACAGAACCCAAAGGCTACACCTTC.

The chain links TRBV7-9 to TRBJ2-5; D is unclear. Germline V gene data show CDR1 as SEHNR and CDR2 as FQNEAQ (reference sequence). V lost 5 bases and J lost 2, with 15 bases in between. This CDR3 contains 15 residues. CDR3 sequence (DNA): TGTGCCAGCAGCCCCCCGACGGACCTACAAGAGACCCAGTACTTC. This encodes CASSPPTDLQETQYF.

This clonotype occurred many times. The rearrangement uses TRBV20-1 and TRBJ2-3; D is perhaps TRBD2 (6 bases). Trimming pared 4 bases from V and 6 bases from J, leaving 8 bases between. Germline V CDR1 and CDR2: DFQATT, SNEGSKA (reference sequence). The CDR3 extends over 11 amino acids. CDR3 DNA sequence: TGCAGTGCTACTGGGGGGGATACGCAGTATTTT. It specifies CSATGGDTQYF.

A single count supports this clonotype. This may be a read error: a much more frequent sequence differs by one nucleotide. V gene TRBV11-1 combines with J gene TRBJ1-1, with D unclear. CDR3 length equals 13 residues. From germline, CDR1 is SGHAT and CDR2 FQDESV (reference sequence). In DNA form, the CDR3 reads TGTGCCAGCAGCTTAGCGAAGAACACTGAAGCTTCCTTT. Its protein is CASSLAKNTEASF.

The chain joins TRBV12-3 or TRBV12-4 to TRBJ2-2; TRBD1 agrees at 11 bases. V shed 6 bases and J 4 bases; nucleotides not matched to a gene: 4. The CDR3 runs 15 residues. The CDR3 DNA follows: TGTGCCAGCAGGGACAGGGGGCCATCCACCGGGGAGCTGTTTTTT. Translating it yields CASRDRGPSTGELFF.

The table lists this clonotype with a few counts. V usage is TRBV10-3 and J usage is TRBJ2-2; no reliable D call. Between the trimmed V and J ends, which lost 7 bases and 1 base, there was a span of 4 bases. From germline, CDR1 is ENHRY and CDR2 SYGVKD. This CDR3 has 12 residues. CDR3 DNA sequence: TGTGCCATCATCCTGAACACCGGGGAGCTGTTTTTT. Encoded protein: CAIILNTGELFF.

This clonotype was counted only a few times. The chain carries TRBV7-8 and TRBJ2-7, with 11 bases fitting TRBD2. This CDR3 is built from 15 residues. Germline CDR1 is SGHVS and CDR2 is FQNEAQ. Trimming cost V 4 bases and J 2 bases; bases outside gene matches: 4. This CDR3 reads CASSSGLAVPYEQYF. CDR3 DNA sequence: TGTGCCAGCAGCTCGGGACTAGCGGTCCCCTACGAGCAGTACTTC.

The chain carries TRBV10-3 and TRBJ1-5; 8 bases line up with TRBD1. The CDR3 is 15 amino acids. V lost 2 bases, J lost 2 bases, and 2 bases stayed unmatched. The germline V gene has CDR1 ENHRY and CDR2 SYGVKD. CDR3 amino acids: CAISEGTGGNQPQHF. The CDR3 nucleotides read TGTGCCATCAGTGAGGGGACAGGAGGCAATCAGCCCCAGCATTTT.

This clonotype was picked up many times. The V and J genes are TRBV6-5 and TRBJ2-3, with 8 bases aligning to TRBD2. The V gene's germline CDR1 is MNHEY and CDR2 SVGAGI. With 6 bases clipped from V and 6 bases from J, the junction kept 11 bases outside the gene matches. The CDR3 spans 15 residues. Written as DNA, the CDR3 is TGTGCCAGCAGCCCTACTAGCGGAGCCTTTGATACGCAGTATTTT. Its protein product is CASSPTSGAFDTQYF.

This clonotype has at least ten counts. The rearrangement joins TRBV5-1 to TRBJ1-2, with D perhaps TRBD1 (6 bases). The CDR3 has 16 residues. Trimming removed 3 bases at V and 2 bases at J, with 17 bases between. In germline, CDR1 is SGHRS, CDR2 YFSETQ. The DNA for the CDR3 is TGCGCCAGCAGCTCTCACGAGGGGGGGGCGAACTATGGCTACACCTTC. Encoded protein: CASSSHEGGANYGYTF.

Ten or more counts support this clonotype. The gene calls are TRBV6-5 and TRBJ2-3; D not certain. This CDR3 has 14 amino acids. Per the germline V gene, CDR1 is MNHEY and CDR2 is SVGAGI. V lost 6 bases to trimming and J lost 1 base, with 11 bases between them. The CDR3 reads CASSTPGGTDTQYF. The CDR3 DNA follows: TGTGCCAGCAGCACCCCCGGCGGCACAGATACGCAGTATTTT.